The subject of this entry is one T cell receptor (beta chain). Its target is not known. The sample is drawn from a study of T-cell reconstitution after alpha-beta-depleted transplantation in children. This CDR3 region has 14 residues. The ends lost 5 bases at V and 3 bases at J; junction bases unmatched: 7. CDR1 and CDR2 from the germline V gene are SGHRS and YFSETQ. Unique molecular identifiers featured in how the TCRbeta library was prepared. TCRdb fed the PCR reads into MiXCR, producing one record per CDR3 protein. This table has about 1,000,000 distinct CDR3 sequences, roughly 29% appearing once. Notes on the study in general: T-cell counts and diversity were attributed mostly to newly produced T cells one year after transplant. The high TCRbeta diversity at day 60 in some patients came from surviving recipient T cells and thymic progenitors. Reportedly, roughly two months post-transplant, alpha-beta T cells arose from several hundred expanded graft clones.

The receptor's source is a boy under two years old who had a stem cell transplant for SCID, so the T cells may come from the graft donor. The chain employs TRBV5-1 and TRBJ2-7, with 8 bases lining up with TRBD2. The sample in question was PBMCs, mostly from graft donor cells, obtained 360 days after TCRalphabeta/CD19-depleted stem cell transplant. The chain's CDR3 is CASRPGGADYEQYF. In DNA, the CDR3 is TGCGCCAGCAGACCCGGGGGGGCCGACTACGAGCAGTACTTC.